This T cell receptor beta chain was captured in a study of blood T cell repertoires in COVID-19. Study-wide context: COVID-19 samples from acute and convalescent phases originated in the United States, Italy and Spain.

This clone was detected only once. J gave up 6 bases and V 5 bases, and 9 bases lay outside the gene matches. The germline CDR1 and CDR2 sequences are MNHEY and SVGAGI. This CDR3 region has 14 residues. Original processing methods: Amplification from reference gene primers served as the basis for estimated nucleated cell counts. The repertoire was sequenced with immunoSEQ multiplex PCR; TCRdb's copy has only in-frame clones and lacks some. V and J calls and clone size are those listed in that table; D and trimming were worked out from the DNA. The sample shows about 130,000 clones, around 81% of them seen only once.

This chain links TRBV6-5 with TRBJ2-7; 8 positions agree with TRBD2. Sample: peripheral blood. This receptor was obtained from a woman between 55 and 75 years old with active or convalescent COVID-19. CDR3 sequence: CASSLFGTSFEQYF. In DNA, the CDR3 is TGTGCCAGCAGTCTTTTCGGGACTAGTTTCGAGCAGTACTTC.